The rows below give T cell receptor beta chains drawn from one sample of a study of blood T cell repertoires in COVID-19. Profiled with immunoSEQ multiplex PCR; TCRdb holds only in-frame clones, not every one. The repertoire consists of about 210,000 clones, with around 89% occurring once and the leading ten covering around 1.3%. The specimen sequenced was PBMCs or T cells enriched from blood (not recorded which). These receptors originate from a man aged 30 to 45 who had recovered from COVID-19. Both conserved end residues are part of each CDR3.

>TRBV19|TRBJ2-2
CASSTPGQGVTGELFF
>TRBV19|TRBJ2-7
CASSSGTSDSYEQYF
>TRBV9|TRBJ2-2
CASSVALADTGELFF
>TRBV13|TRBJ2-5
CASSPPSGGAVETQYF
>TRBV19|TRBJ1-5
CASRDPGGFQPQHF
>TRBV11-2|TRBJ1-2
CASSPDSGQGINYGYTF
>TRBV7-9|TRBJ2-5
CASSPGLAGGLHETQYF
>TRBV5-6|TRBJ2-2
CASTKQGEAFYTGELFF
>TRBV11-3|TRBJ2-1
CASSPGSSYNEQFF
>TRBV30|TRBJ2-2
CAWVRAGTIPGELFF
>TRBV9|TRBJ2-1
CASGGRTYNEQFF
>TRBV7-4|TRBJ2-3
CASSLGLAGALTDTQYF
>TRBV2|TRBJ1-1
CASSARDTMNTEAFF
>TRBV9|TRBJ1-2
CASSVETGGYGYTF
>TRBV28|TRBJ2-7
CASSLLVGSGFPYEQYF
>TRBV10-3|TRBJ1-4
CAISDIEGAYEKLFF
>TRBV11-2|TRBJ2-1
CASSLEQRGNHNEQFF
>TRBV6-2/TRBV6-3|TRBJ2-5
CASSYSDSQETQYF
>TRBV10-2|TRBJ1-1
CASSESSDEAFF
>TRBV6-2/TRBV6-3|TRBJ2-3
CASSSGQSTAGTQYF
>TRBV6-2/TRBV6-3|TRBJ2-1
CASSYSGASSYNEQFF
>TRBV19|TRBJ2-7
CASSETGAYEQYF
>TRBV9|TRBJ1-2
CASSDSLTTVNYGYTF
>TRBV10-2|TRBJ2-3
CASREAGGSDTQYF
>TRBV11-3|TRBJ2-5
CASSLGLAGTQETQYF
>TRBV5-1|TRBJ1-1
CASSFRTGSGLRNTEAFF
>TRBV27|TRBJ2-7
CASSSPGLSYEQYF
>TRBV2|TRBJ2-7
CASSEAPGWGRYEQYF
>TRBV27|TRBJ2-1
CASSSISPAGTYNEQFF
>TRBV13|TRBJ2-1
CASSSGQGAIRLNNEQFF
>TRBV29-1|TRBJ2-1
CSATGLAGGIGNEQFF
>TRBV6-5|TRBJ1-5
CASRRTGGSNQPQHF
>TRBV5-1|TRBJ2-2
CASSFAGDTGELFF
>TRBV27|TRBJ1-1
CASTPMSSNRRRFSDTEAFF
>TRBV10-3|TRBJ1-1
CAISGYRGATEAFF
>TRBV5-1|TRBJ2-3
CASSYAGGPADTQYF
>TRBV18|TRBJ1-3
CASSLIPRPTEGNTIYF
>TRBV19|TRBJ1-2
CASSIDFSGGYTF
>TRBV4-3|TRBJ2-2
CASSQEMEGGTGELFF
>TRBV19|TRBJ1-5
CASRTIGTGVYSNQPQHF
>TRBV4-3|TRBJ1-2
CASSQDTREGYTF
>TRBV27|TRBJ2-7
CASSVGGAYEQYF
>TRBV2|TRBJ1-4
CASSKGQGGTTNEKLFF